This entry lists 13 T cell receptor beta chains sequenced from one sample in a study of vaccination and CD4 T cells after COVID-19. Oncomine TCR Beta short-read sequencing was applied to DNA from cultured CD4+ T cells. TCRdb independently ran MiXCR on the PCR reads; one entry per CDR3 protein. This table holds about 17,000 distinct CDR3 sequences, roughly 54% found once. Treatment noted: approximately 11-day PBMC culture with coronavirus spike peptide pools or control peptides (ViraFEST assay). These TCRs are of unknown antigen specificity. The material sequenced was CD4+ T cells from blood, cultured in vitro. Source of these receptors: a human donor who had recovered from COVID-19.

The chain links TRBV7-2 to TRBJ2-3; the D gene could be TRBD1 or TRBD2 (5 bases each). Trimming took off 2 bases at V and 4 bases at J, with 10 bases between the two ends. The V gene's germline CDR1 is SGHTA and CDR2 FQGNSA. This CDR3 contains 14 residues. CDR3 nucleotides: TGTGCCAGCAGCTTATGGGGGAAGTCAGATACGCAGTATTTT. The encoded protein is CASSLWGKSDTQYF.

This clonotype was observed a single time. This chain connects TRBV6-4 to TRBJ2-3; 13 bases match TRBD2. The trim removed 6 bases at V and 1 base at J, leaving 16 bases unmatched. This CDR3 spans 20 amino acids. Germline V gene data show CDR1 as MRHNA and CDR2 as SNTAGT. CDR3 nucleotide sequence: TGTGCCAGCAGATCCGGGACTAGCGGGACCCGAGTCTTTCGCACAGATACGCAGTATTTT. Its protein is CASRSGTSGTRVFRTDTQYF.

The chain uses TRBV20-1 and TRBJ2-3; 11 nucleotides align to TRBD2. The CDR3 is 15 residues long. Germline CDR1 and CDR2: DFQATT and SNEGSKA (reference sequence). V was pared by 5 bases and J by 3 bases, with 7 bases of the junction left unmatched. In DNA, the CDR3 is TGCAGTGCTGGTACCCCTAGCGGGAGGACAGATACGCAGTATTTT. Its protein is CSAGTPSGRTDTQYF.

This clonotype was detected a few times. The V and J genes are TRBV24-1 and TRBJ1-4; 9 nucleotides align to TRBD1. CDR1 and CDR2 (germline): KGHDR, SFDVKD. This CDR3 has 15 residues. Unmatched junction bases numbered 4, after V lost 4 bases and J lost 5 bases. The CDR3 loop reads CATSEAGTGNEKLFF. The CDR3 DNA reads as TGTGCCACCAGTGAAGCCGGGACAGGGAATGAAAAACTGTTTTTT.

The chain carries TRBV2 and TRBJ1-5; D perhaps matches TRBD1 (6 bases). Germline CDR1 reads SNHLY; CDR2 reads FYNNEI. The V end was cut by 3 bases, the J end by 9 bases, with 18 bases between. This CDR3 has 15 amino acids. CDR3 protein: CASSEGEATRGPQHF. DNA of the CDR3: TGTGCCAGCAGTGAGGGTGAGGCGACCAGGGGGCCCCAGCATTTT. Filled out from reference TRBV2 and TRBJ1-5, the complete variable domain reads EPEVTQTPSHQVTQMGQEVILRCVPISNHLYFYWYRQILGQKVEFLVSFYNNEISEKSEIFDDQFSVERPDGSNFTLKIRSTKLEDSAMYFCASSEGEATRGPQHFGDGTRLSIL.

The J gene is TRBJ2-1, the V gene TRBV24-1, with TRBD2 identical over 11 bases. Germline trimming cut 5 bases from V and 7 bases from J; bases unmatched to any gene: 6. The CDR3 extends over 15 amino acids. Germline V gives CDR1 KGHDR, CDR2 SFDVKD. The CDR3 DNA follows: TGTGCCACCAGTGTGAAACTAGCGGGAGCTAATGAGCAGTTCTTC. This translates into CATSVKLAGANEQFF.

The chain joins TRBV21-1 to TRBJ1-2. TRBV21-1 is designated a pseudogene. The CDR3 is made up of 10 amino acids. The CDR3, as DNA: TGTGCCAGCAGCAATAGTAAGAACACCTTC. Its translation is CASSNSKNTF.

The chain is built from TRBV19 and TRBJ1-5, with D possibly matching TRBD1 (5 bases). Germline V CDR1 and CDR2: LNHDA, SQIVND (reference sequence). CDR3 size: 14 residues. Trimming pared 2 bases from V and 4 bases from J, leaving 9 bases between. The CDR3: CASSIMRGNQPQHF. The CDR3 DNA sequence: TGTGCCAGTAGTATAATGAGGGGAAATCAGCCCCAGCATTTT.

The V and J genes are TRBV6-5 and TRBJ1-6; D is perhaps TRBD1 (6 bases). Trimming stripped 0 bases from V and 8 bases from J, with 17 bases between. The CDR3 totals 17 residues. Germline assignment: CDR1 MNHEY and CDR2 SVGAGI. The CDR3 reads CASSYSGGRLKDSPLHF. In nucleotides, the CDR3 is TGTGCCAGCAGTTACTCTGGGGGCCGACTTAAGGATTCACCCCTCCACTTT.

This clonotype was seen a few times. The gene calls are TRBV7-8 and TRBJ2-2; D is possibly TRBD2 (5 bases). Per germline, CDR1 SGHVS and CDR2 FQNEAQ. Deletions cut 5 bases from V and 4 bases from J, with 17 bases between. The CDR3 is made up of 16 amino acids. CDR3 bases: TGTGCCAGCAGCCCTAGTCGGGGAGACCGCACCGGGGAGCTGTTTTTT. Residues: CASSPSRGDRTGELFF.

This chain links TRBV7-8 with TRBJ2-5; 11 nucleotides match TRBD2. The germline gives CDR1 SGHVS, CDR2 FQNEAQ. Trimming at V came to 5 bases and at J to 0 bases, leaving 5 bases not matched to a gene. CDR3 length: 16 residues. This CDR3 is CASSRRTSGYQETQYF. For the CDR3, the DNA is TGTGCCAGCAGCCGCAGGACTAGCGGGTACCAAGAGACCCAGTACTTC.

The gene calls are TRBV7-2 and TRBJ2-3; 8 bases are a match to TRBD2. The V gene's germline CDR1 is SGHTA and CDR2 FQGNSA. The CDR3 is 15 amino acids. The J segment lost 5 bases and the V segment lost 7 bases, leaving 11 bases of the junction unmatched. The CDR3 loop is CASTPNSGIIDTQYF. DNA of the CDR3: TGTGCCAGCACCCCTAATAGCGGGATAATAGATACGCAGTATTTT.

This chain joins TRBV6-4 and TRBJ2-1, with D possibly being TRBD1 or TRBD2 (6 bases each). V was trimmed by 2 bases and J by 7 bases, leaving 18 bases between them. This CDR3 contains 16 residues. CDR1 and CDR2 (germline): MRHNA, SNTAGT. CDR3: CASSDRRGATVNEQFF. The CDR3 region has the DNA TGTGCCAGCAGTGACAGGAGGGGGGCGACCGTTAATGAGCAGTTCTTC.